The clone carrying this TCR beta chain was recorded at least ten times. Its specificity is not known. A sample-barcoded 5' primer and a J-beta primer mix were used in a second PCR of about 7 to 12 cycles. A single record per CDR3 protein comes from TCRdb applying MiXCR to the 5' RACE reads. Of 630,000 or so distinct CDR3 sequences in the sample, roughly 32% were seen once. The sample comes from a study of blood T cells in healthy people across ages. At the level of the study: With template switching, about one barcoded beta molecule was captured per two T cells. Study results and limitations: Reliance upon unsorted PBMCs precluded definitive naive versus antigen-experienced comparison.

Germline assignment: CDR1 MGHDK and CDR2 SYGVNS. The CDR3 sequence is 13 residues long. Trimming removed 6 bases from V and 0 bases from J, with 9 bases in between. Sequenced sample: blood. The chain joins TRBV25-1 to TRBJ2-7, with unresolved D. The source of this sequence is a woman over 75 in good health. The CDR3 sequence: CASRSKISYEQYF. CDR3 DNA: TGTGCCAGCAGATCAAAGATCTCCTACGAGCAGTACTTC.